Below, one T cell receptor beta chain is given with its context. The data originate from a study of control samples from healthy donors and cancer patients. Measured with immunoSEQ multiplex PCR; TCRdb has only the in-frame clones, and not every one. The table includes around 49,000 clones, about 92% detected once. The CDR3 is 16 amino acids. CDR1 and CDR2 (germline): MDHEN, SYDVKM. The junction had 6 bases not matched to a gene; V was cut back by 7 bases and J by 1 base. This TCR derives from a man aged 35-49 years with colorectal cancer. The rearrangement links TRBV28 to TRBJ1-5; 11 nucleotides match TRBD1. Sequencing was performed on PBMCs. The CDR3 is CASIRTGGRSNQPQHF. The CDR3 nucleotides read TGTGCCAGCATCCGGACAGGGGGCCGCAGCAATCAGCCCCAGCATTTT. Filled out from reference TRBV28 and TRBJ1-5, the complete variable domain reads DVKVTQSSRYLVKRTGEKVFLECVQDMDHENMFWYRQDPGLGLRLIYFSYDVKMKEKGDIPEGYSVSREKKERFSLILESASTNQTSMYLCASIRTGGRSNQPQHFGDGTRLSIL.